The clone carrying this T cell receptor (beta chain) was counted between two and nine times. Its antigen is undetermined. Germline V gene data show CDR1 as MGHRA and CDR2 as YSYEKL. The CDR3 spans 15 residues. The V gene lost 1 base and the J gene lost 1 base, with 11 bases spanning the gap. The data were taken from a study of early T cells in non-severe SARS-CoV-2 infection. As for the study in general: The chains were unpaired, and the sequenced material was bulk RNA from unsorted whole blood.

Study outcomes and limitations: Comparison of clonotypes with VDJdb favored anti-spike CD8 responses while missing private and CD4 specificities.

The library protocol tagged individual cDNA molecules with unique molecular identifiers. Via MiXCR, TCRdb re-called the 5' RACE reads, giving one row per CDR3 protein. In the table there are around 84,000 distinct CDR3 sequences, about 10% of which are singletons. This sequence was found in an adult who was a healthcare worker with PCR-confirmed SARS-CoV-2 infection or an uninfected control (not recorded which). The specimen comprised whole blood, sampled at baseline. This sequence joins TRBV4-1 and TRBJ2-7; D may be TRBD1 (5 bases). This CDR3 reads CASSQAPGPSYEQYF. In DNA form, the CDR3 reads TGCGCCAGCAGCCAAGCGCCAGGGCCTTCCTACGAGCAGTACTTC.